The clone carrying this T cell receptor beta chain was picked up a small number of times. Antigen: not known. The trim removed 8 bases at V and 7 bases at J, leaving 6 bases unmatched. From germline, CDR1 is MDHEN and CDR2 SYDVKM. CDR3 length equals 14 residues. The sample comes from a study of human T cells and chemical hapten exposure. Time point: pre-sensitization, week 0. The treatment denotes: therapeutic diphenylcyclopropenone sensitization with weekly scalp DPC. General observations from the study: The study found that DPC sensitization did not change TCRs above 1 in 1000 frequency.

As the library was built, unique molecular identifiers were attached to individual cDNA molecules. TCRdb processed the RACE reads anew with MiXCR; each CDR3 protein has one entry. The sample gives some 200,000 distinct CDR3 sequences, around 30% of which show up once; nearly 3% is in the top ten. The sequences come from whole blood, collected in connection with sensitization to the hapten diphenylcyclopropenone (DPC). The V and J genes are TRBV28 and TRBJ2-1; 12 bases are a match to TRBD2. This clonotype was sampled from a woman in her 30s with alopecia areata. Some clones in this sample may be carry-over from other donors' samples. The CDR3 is CASETSGGINEQFF. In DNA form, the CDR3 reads TGTGCCAGCGAGACTAGCGGGGGAATTAATGAGCAGTTCTTC.